The clone carrying this T cell receptor beta chain showed up just a few times. Its antigen is as yet unknown. TCRdb reprocessed the 5' RACE reads with MiXCR, giving one entry per CDR3 protein. The top ten hold roughly 0.5% of the sample, which has roughly 250,000 distinct CDR3 sequences, over 10% seen once. The sample comes from a study of T cells after yellow fever vaccination. V lost 7 bases and J 7 bases, leaving 20 bases between the germline ends. The CDR3 is 14 amino acids. The germline V gene encodes CDR1 WSHSY and CDR2 SAAADI. Notes on the study in general: Clonotype sharing between CD4 and CD8 compartments was small. Bulk-population clonotypes that are abundant could appear as contaminants in FACS-sorted repertoires.

The V call is TRBV10-2, the J call TRBJ2-7; D tentatively reads TRBD1 or TRBD2 (7 bases each). This sequence was found in a man aged 25-45 years who received the YFV17D yellow fever vaccine. Sequenced here: CD4+ T cells sorted from PBMCs, sampled 45 days after the yellow fever booster vaccination. This CDR3 reads CASNLLRGEGEQYF. CDR3 bases: TGCGCCAGCAACCTCCTCAGGGGGGAGGGAGAGCAGTACTTC.